Only one count was recorded for the clone carrying this T cell receptor beta chain. What it recognizes is unknown. Germline loops: CDR1 DFQATT, CDR2 SNEGSKA (reference sequence). The germline V and J ends were trimmed by 3 bases and 7 bases, with 12 bases remaining between them. The CDR3 runs to 13 residues. These data originate in a study of Ad26.COV2.S vaccination and SARS-CoV-2 variants. Study in general: As a participant in COV1001, the donor was in the Ad26.COV2.S trial arm.

Treatment described: some 20 received Ad26.COV2.S at low or high dose, single or two shots; 5 received placebo; per-sample allocation not given. Following the first vaccine or placebo injection, samples were taken on day 63. General study results and limits: A substantial breadth of spike-specific CD8+ and CD4+ T cell responses after vaccination has been reported.

Sequencing was performed with immunoSEQ multiplex PCR; in TCRdb, only in-frame clones are kept and a portion is missing. The sample shows 450,000 to 550,000 clones, nearly 90% of them seen only once. The specimen was peripheral blood, collected in a trial of Ad26.COV2.S vaccine versus placebo. The source of this sequence is a person aged 18 to 59 who received the Ad26.COV2.S COVID-19 vaccine or a placebo. The rearrangement uses TRBV20-1 and TRBJ2-2, with D perhaps matching TRBD1 (7 bases). CDR3 DNA sequence: TGCAGTGCTAGTCGACAGGGAGGCGGGGAGCTGTTTTTT. Translating gives CSASRQGGGELFF.